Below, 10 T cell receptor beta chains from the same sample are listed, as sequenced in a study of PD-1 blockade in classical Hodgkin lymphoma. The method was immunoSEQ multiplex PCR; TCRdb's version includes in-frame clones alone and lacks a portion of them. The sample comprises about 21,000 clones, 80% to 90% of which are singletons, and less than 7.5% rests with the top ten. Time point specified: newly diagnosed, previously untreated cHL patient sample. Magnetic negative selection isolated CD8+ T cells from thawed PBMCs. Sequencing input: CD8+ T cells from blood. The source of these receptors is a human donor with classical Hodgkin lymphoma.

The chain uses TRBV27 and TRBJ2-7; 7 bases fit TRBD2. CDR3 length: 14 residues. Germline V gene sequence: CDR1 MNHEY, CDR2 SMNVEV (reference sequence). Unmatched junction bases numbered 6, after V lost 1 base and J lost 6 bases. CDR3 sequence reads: CASSLLGGRAEQYF. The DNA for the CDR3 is TGTGCCAGCAGTTTATTGGGTGGGAGGGCCGAGCAGTACTTC.

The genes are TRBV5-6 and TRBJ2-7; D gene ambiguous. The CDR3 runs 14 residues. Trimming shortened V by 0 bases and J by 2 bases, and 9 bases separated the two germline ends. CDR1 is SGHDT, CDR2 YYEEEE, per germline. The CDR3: CASSLEFNTYEQYF. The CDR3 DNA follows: TGTGCCAGCAGCTTGGAGTTCAATACCTACGAGCAGTACTTC.

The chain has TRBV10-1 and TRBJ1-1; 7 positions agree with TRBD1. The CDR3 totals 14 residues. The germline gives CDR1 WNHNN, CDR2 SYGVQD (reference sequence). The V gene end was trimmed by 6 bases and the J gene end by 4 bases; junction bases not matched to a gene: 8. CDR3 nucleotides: TGCGCCAGCAGGAAAGGGGGCATAGGCACTGAAGCTTTCTTT. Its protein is CASRKGGIGTEAFF.

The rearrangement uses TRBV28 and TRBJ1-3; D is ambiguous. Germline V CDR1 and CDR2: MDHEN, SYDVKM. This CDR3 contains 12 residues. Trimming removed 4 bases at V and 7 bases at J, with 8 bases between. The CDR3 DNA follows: TGTGCCAGCAGTTATAGCTCCAACACCATATATTTT. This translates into CASSYSSNTIYF. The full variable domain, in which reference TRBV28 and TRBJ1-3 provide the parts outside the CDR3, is DVKVTQSSRYLVKRTGEKVFLECVQDMDHENMFWYRQDPGLGLRLIYFSYDVKMKEKGDIPEGYSVSREKKERFSLILESASTNQTSMYLCASSYSSNTIYFGEGSWLTVV.

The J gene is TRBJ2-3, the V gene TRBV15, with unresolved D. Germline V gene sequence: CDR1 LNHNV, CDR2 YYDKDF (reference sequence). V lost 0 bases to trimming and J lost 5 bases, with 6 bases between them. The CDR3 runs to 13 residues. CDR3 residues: CATSRDMGDTQYF. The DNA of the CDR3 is TGTGCCACCAGCAGAGATATGGGAGATACGCAGTATTTT. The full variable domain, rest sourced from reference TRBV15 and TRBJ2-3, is DAMVIQNPRYQVTQFGKPVTLSCSQTLNHNVMYWYQQKSSQAPKLLFHYYDKDFNNEADTPDNFQSRRPNTSFCFLDIRSPGLGDTAMYLCATSRDMGDTQYFGPGTRLTVL.

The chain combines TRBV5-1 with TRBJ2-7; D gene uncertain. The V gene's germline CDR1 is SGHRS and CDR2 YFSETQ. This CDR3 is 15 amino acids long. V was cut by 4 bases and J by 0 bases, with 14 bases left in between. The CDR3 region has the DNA TGCGCCAGCAGCCCGCAGACCTGGGGCTCCTACGAGCAGTACTTC. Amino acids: CASSPQTWGSYEQYF. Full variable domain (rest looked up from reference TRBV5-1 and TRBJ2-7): KAGVTQTPRYLIKTRGQQVTLSCSPISGHRSVSWYQQTPGQGLQFLFEYFSETQRNKGNFPGRFSGRQFSNSRSEMNVSTLELGDSALYLCASSPQTWGSYEQYFGPGTRLTVT.

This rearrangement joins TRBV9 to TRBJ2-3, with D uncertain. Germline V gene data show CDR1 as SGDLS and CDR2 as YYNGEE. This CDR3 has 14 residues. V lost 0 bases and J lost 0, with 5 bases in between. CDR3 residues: CASSVGVSTDTQYF. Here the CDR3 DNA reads TGTGCCAGCAGCGTAGGGGTTAGCACAGATACGCAGTATTTT. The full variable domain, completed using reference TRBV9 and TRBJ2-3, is DSGVTQTPKHLITATGQRVTLRCSPRSGDLSVYWYQQSLDQGLQFLIQYYNGEERAKGNILERFSAQQFPDLHSELNLSSLELGDSALYFCASSVGVSTDTQYFGPGTRLTVL.

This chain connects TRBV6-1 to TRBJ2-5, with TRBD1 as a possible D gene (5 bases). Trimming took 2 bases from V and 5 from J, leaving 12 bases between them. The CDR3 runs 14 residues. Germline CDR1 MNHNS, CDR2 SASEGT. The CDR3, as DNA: TGTGCCAGCAGTGAAAGCCAGGGTTATGAGACCCAGTACTTC. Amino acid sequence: CASSESQGYETQYF.

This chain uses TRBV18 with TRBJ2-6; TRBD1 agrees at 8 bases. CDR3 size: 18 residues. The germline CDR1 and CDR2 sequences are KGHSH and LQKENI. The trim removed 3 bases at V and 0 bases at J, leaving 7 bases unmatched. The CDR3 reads CASSPLGQAHSGANVLTF. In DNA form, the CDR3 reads TGTGCCAGCTCACCCCTGGGACAGGCTCACTCTGGGGCCAACGTCCTGACTTTC. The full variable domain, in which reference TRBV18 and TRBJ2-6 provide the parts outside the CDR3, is NAGVMQNPRHLVRRRGQEARLRCSPMKGHSHVYWYRQLPEEGLKFMVYLQKENIIDESGMPKERFSAEFPKEGPSILRIQQVVRGDSAAYFCASSPLGQAHSGANVLTFGAGSRLTVL.

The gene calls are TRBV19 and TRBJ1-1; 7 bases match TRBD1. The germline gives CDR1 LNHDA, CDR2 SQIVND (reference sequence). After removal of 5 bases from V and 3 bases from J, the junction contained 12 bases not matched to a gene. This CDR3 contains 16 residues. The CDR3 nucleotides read TGTGCCAGTAGTCCGACAGGGACTTTGCTGGACACTGAAGCTTTCTTT. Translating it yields CASSPTGTLLDTEAFF.